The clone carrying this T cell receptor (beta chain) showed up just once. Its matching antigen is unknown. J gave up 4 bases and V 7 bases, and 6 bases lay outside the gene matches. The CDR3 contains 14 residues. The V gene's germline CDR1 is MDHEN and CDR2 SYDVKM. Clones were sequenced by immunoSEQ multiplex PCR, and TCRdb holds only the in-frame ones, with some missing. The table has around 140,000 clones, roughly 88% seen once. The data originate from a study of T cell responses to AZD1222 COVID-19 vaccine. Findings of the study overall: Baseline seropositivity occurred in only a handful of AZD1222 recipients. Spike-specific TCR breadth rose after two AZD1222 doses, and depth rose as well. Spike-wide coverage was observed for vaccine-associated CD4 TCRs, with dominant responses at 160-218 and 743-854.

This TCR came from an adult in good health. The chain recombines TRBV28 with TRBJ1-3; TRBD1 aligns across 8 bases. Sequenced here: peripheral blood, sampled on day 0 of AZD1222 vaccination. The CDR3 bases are TGTGCCAGCAACCTTGGACAGGGAGGAAACACCATATATTTT. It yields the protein CASNLGQGGNTIYF.